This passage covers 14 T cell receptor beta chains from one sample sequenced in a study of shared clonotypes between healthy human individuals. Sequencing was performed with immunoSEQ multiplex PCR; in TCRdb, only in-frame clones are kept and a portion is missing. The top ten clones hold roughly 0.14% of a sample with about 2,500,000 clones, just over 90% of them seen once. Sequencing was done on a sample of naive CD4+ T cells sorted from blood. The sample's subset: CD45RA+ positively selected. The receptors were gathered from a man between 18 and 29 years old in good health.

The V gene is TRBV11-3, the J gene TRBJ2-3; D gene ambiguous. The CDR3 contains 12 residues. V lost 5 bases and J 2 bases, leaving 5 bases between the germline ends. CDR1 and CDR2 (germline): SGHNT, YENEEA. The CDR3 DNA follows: TGTGCCAGCAGCCGAGACACAGATACGCAGTATTTT. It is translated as CASSRDTDTQYF.

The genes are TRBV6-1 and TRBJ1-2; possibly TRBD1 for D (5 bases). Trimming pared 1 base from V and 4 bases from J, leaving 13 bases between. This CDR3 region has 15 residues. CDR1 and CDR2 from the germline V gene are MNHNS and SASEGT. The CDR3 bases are TGTGCCAGCAGTGAAGAAACAGGCCCTGTCTATGGCTACACCTTC. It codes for CASSEETGPVYGYTF.

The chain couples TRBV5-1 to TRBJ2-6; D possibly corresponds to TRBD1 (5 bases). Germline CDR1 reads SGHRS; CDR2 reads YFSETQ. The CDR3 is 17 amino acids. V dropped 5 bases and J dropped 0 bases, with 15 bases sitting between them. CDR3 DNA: TGCGCCAGCAGTCATGACAGAAGTAGCTCTGGGGCCAACGTCCTGACTTTC. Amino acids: CASSHDRSSSGANVLTF.

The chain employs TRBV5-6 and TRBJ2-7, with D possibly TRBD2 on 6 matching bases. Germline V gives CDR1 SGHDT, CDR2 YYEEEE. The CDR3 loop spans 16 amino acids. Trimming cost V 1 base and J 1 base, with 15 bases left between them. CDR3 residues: CASSLLLWGDSYEQYF. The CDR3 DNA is TGTGCCAGCAGCTTGTTATTGTGGGGGGATTCCTACGAGCAGTACTTC. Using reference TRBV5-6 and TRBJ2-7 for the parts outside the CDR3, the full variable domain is DAGVTQSPTHLIKTRGQQVTLRCSPKSGHDTVSWYQQALGQGPQFIFQYYEEEERQRGNFPDRFSGHQFPNYSSELNVNALLLGDSALYLCASSLLLWGDSYEQYFGPGTRLTVT.

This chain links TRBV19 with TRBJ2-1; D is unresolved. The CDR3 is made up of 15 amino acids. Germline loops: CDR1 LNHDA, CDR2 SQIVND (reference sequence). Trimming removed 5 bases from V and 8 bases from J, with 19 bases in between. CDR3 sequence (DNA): TGTGCCAGTAGTGACCCCCGCGTTGGCCCCTATGAGCAGTTCTTC. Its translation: CASSDPRVGPYEQFF.

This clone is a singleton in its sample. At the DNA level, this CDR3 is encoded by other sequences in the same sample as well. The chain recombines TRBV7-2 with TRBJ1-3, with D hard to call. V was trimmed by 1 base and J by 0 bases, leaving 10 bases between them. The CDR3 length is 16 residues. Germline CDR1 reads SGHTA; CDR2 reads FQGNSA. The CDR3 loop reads CASSLGSGFSGNTIYF. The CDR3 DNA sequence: TGTGCCAGCAGCTTAGGTTCGGGGTTCTCTGGAAACACCATATATTTT.

CDR3 sequence (DNA): TGCGCCAGCAGCCAAGGGAGGGGCAGTTTAGGTGATACGCAGTATTTT. It codes for CASSQGRGSLGDTQYF. This rearrangement joins TRBV4-3 to TRBJ2-3; the D gene is possibly TRBD2 (6 bases). Deletions cut 1 base from V and 6 bases from J, with 17 bases between. Germline CDR1 reads LGHNA; CDR2 reads YSLEER. This CDR3 region has 16 residues.

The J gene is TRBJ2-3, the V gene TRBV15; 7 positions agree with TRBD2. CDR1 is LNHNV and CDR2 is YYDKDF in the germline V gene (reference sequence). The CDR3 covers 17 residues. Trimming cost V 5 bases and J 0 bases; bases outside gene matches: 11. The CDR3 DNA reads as TGTGCCACCAGCTCTAGGTCTAGCGGATTTAGCACAGATACGCAGTATTTT. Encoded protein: CATSSRSSGFSTDTQYF.

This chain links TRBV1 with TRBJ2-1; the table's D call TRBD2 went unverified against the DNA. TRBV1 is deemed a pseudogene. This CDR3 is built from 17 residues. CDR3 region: CTSSTLFLAGGTGEQFF. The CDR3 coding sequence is TGCACCAGCAGCACCCTATTTTTAGCGGGAGGGACAGGGGAGCAGTTCTTC.

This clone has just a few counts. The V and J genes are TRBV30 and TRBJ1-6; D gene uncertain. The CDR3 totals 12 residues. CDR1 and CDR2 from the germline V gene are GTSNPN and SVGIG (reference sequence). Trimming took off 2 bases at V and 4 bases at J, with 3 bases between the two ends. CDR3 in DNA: TGTGCCTGGAGTCCGTATAATTCACCCCTCCACTTT. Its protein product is CAWSPYNSPLHF. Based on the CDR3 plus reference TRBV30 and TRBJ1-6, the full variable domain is SQTIHQWPATLVQPVGSPLSLECTVEGTSNPNLYWYRQAAGRGLQLLFYSVGIGQISSEVPQNLSASRPQDRQFILSSKKLLLSDSGFYLCAWSPYNSPLHFGNGTRLTVT.

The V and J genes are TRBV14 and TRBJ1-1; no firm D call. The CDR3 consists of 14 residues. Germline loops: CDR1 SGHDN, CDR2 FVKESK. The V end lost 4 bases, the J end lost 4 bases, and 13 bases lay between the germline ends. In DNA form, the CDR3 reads TGTGCCAGCAGCCCTAACGCCCAAGGCACTGAAGCTTTCTTT. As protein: CASSPNAQGTEAFF.

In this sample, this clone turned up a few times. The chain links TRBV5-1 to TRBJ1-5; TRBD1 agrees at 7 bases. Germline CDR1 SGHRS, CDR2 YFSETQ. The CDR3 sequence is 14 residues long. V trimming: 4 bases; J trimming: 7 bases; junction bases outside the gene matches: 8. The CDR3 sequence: CASSLQGTGQPQHF. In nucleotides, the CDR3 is TGCGCCAGCAGCCTACAGGGGACGGGGCAGCCCCAGCATTTT.

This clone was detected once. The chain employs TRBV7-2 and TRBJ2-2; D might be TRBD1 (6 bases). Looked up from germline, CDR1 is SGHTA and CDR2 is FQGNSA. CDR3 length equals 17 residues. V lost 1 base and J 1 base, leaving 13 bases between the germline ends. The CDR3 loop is CASSLELGAQNTGELFF. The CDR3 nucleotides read TGTGCCAGCAGCTTAGAGTTGGGGGCGCAGAACACCGGGGAGCTGTTTTTT. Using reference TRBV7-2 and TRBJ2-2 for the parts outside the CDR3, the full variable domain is GAGVSQSPSNKVTEKGKDVELRCDPISGHTALYWYRQSLGQGLEFLIYFQGNSAPDKSGLPSDRFSAERTGGSVSTLTIQRTQQEDSAVYLCASSLELGAQNTGELFFGEGSRLTVL.

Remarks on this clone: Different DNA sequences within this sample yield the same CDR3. CDR3: CASSVDRGSYNEQFF. The CDR3 DNA sequence: TGTGCCAGCAGCGTCGACAGGGGGAGTTACAATGAGCAGTTCTTC. The V gene is TRBV9, the J gene TRBJ2-1, with TRBD1 identical over 9 bases. This CDR3 is built from 15 residues. The ends lost 2 bases at V and 4 bases at J; junction bases unmatched: 4. Germline V CDR1 and CDR2: SGDLS, YYNGEE. The full variable domain, its missing parts supplied by reference TRBV9 and TRBJ2-1, is DSGVTQTPKHLITATGQRVTLRCSPRSGDLSVYWYQQSLDQGLQFLIQYYNGEERAKGNILERFSAQQFPDLHSELNLSSLELGDSALYFCASSVDRGSYNEQFFGPGTRLTVL.